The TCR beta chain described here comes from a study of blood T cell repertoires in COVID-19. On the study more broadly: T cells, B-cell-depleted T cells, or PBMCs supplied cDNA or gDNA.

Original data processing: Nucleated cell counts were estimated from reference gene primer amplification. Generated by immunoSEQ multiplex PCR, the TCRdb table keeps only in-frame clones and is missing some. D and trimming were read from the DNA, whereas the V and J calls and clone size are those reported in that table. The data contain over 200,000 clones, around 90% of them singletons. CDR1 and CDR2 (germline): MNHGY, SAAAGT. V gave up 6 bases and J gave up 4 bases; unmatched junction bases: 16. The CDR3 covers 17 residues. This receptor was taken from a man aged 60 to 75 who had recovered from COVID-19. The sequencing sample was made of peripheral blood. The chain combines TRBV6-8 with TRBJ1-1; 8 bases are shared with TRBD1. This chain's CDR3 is CASRTLCRGQEGTEAFF. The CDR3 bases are TGTGCCAGCAGAACCCTTTGCAGGGGGCAAGAGGGCACTGAAGCTTTCTTT.